This entry is about one T cell receptor (beta chain). Libraries were prepared by immunoSEQ multiplex PCR; TCRdb keeps only in-frame clonotypes and omits some of them. The sample has about 85,000 clones; 85% to 90% are singletons. CDR1 is ENHRY and CDR2 is SYGVKD in the germline V gene. The CDR3 covers 16 residues. Germline trimming cut 3 bases from V and 7 bases from J; bases unmatched to any gene: 6. The data derive from a study of control samples from healthy donors and cancer patients. The sample consisted of blood. The V call is TRBV10-3, the J call TRBJ2-1; 13 bases are a match to TRBD2. The clonotype comes from a woman between 55 and 75 years old in good health. The CDR3 here is CAISEGLAGVFNEQFF. In nucleotides, the CDR3 is TGTGCCATCAGTGAAGGACTAGCGGGGGTTTTTAATGAGCAGTTCTTC.